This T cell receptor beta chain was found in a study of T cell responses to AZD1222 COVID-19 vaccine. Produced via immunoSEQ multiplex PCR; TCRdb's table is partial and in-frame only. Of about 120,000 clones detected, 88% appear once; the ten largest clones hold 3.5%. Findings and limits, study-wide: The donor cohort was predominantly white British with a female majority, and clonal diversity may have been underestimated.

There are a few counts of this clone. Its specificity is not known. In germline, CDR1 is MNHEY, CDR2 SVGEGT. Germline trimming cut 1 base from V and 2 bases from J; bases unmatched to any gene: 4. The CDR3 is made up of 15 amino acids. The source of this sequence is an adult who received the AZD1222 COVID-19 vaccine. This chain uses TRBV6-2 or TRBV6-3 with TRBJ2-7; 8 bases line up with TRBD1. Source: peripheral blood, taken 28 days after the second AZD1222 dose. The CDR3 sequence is CASSYWGTGTYEQYF. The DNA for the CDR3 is TGTGCCAGCAGTTACTGGGGGACAGGCACCTACGAGCAGTACTTC.